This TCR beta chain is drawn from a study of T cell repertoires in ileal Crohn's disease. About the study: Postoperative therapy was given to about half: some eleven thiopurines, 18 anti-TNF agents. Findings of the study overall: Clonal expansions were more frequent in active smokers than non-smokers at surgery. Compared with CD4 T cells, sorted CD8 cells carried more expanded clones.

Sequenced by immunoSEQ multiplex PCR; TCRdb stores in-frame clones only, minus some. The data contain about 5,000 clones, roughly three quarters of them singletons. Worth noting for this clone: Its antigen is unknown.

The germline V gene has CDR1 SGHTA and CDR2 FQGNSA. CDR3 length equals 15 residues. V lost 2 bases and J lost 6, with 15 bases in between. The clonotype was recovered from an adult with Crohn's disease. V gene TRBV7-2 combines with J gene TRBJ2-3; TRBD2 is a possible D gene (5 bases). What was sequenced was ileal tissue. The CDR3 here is CASSLRGSGLDTQYF. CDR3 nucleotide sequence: TGTGCCAGCAGCTTACGGGGTTCGGGGTTGGATACGCAGTATTTT.